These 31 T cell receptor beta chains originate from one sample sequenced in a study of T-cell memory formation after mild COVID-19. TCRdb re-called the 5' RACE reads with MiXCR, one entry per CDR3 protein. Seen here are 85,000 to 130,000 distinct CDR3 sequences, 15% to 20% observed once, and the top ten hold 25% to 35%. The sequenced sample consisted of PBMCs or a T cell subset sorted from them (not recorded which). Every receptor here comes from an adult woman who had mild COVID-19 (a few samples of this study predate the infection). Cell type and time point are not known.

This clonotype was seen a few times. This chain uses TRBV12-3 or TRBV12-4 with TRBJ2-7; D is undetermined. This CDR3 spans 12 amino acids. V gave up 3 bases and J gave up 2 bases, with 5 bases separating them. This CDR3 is CASSFIAYEQYF. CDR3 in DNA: TGTGCCAGCAGTTTTATTGCCTACGAGCAGTACTTC.

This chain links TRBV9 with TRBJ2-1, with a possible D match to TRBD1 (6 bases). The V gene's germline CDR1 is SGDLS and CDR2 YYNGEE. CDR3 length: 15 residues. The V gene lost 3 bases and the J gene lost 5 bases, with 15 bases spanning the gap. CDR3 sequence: CASSARWSGDNEQFF. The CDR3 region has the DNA TGTGCCAGCAGCGCTCGGTGGTCAGGGGACAATGAGCAGTTCTTC.

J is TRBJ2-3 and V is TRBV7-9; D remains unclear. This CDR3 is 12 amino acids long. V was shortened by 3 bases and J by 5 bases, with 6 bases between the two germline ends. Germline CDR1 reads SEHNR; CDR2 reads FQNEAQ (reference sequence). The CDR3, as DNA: TGTGCCAGCAGCTTGCTGCGAGATACGCAGTATTTT. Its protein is CASSLLRDTQYF.

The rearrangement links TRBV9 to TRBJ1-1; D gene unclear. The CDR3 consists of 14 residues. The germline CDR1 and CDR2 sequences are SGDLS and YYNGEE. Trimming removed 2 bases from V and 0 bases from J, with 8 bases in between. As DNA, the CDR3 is TGTGCCAGCAGCGTGAGTCTAATGAACACTGAAGCTTTCTTT. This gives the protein CASSVSLMNTEAFF.

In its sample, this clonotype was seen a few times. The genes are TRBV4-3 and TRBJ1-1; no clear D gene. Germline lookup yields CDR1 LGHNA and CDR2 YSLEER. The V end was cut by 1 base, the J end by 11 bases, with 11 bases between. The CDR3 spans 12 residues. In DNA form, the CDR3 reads TGCGCCAGCAGCCAAGCCGGCAGTGGGGCTTTCTTT. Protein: CASSQAGSGAFF.

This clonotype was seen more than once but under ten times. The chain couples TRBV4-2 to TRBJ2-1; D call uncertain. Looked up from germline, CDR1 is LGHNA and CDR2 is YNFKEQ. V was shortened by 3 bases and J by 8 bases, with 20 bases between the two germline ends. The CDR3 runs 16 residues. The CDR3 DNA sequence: TGTGCCAGCAGCCATGGGAAGCCCCTGCTGATCGATGAGCAGTTCTTC. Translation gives CASSHGKPLLIDEQFF.

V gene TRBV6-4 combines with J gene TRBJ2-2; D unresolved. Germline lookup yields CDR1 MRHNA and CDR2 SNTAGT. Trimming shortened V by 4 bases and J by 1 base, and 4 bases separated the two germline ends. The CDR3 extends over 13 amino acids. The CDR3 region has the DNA TGTGCCAGCAGTGCTGTGAACACCGGGGAGCTGTTTTTT. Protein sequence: CASSAVNTGELFF.

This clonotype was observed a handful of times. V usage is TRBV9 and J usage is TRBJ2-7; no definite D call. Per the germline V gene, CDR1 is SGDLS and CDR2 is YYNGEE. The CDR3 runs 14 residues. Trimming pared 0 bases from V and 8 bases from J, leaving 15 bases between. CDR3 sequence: CASSVDGEGPKQYF. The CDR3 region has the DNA TGTGCCAGCAGCGTAGACGGAGAAGGCCCTAAGCAGTACTTC.

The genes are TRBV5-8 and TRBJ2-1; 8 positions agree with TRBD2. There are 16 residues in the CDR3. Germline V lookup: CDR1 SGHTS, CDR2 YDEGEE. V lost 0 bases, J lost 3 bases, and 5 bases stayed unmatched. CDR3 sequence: CASSLVSAGGYNEQFF. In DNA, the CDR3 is TGTGCCAGCAGCTTGGTATCGGCGGGGGGCTACAATGAGCAGTTCTTC.

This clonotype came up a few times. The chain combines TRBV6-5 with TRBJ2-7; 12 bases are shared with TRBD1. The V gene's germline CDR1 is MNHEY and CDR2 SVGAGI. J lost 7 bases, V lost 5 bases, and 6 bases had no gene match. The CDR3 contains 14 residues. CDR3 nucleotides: TGTGCCAGCAGTCCGGGACAGGGGGCGAGAGAGCAGTACTTC. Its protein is CASSPGQGAREQYF.

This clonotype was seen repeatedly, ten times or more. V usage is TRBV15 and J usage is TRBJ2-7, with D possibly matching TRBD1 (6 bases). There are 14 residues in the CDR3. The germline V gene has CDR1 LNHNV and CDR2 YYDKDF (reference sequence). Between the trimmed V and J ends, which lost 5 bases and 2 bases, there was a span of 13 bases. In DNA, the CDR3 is TGTGCCACCAGCCGAACCAGGACAGCCTACGAGCAGTACTTC. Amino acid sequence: CATSRTRTAYEQYF.

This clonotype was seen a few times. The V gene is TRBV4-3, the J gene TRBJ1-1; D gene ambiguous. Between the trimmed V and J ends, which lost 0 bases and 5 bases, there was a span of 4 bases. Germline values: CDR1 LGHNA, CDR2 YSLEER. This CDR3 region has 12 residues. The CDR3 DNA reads TGCGCCAGCAGCCAAGATCGGACTGAAGCTTTCTTT. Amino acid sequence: CASSQDRTEAFF.

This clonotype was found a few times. The CDR3 loop reads CASSPDRDGQPQHF. The CDR3 DNA reads TGCGCCAGCAGCCCGGACAGGGACGGTCAGCCCCAGCATTTT. The J gene is TRBJ1-5, the V gene TRBV4-1; 8 nucleotides agree with TRBD1. The CDR3 is made up of 14 amino acids. The V and J ends lost 4 bases and 6 bases, in that order; junction bases with no gene match: 5. Germline V gene data show CDR1 as MGHRA and CDR2 as YSYEKL.

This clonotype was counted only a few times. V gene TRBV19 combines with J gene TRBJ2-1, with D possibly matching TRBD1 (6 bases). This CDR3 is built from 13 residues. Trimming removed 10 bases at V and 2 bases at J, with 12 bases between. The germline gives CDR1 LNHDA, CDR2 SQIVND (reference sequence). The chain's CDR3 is CAIRDTTYNEQFF. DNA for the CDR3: TGTGCCATCCGGGACACCACCTACAATGAGCAGTTCTTC.

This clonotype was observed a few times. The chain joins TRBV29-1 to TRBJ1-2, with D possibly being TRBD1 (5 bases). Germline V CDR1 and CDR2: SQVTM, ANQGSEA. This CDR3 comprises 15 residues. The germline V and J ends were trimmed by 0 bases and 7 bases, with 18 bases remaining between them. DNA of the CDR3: TGCAGCGTTGAAGATCCCGGGGGACCAAGGGGTGGCTACACCTTC. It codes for CSVEDPGGPRGGYTF.

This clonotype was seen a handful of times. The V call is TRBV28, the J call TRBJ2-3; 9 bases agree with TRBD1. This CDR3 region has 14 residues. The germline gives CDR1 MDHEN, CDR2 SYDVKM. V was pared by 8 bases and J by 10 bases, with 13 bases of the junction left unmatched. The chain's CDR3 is CASGGQGESMAQYF. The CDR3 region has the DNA TGTGCCAGCGGGGGACAGGGCGAATCTATGGCGCAGTATTTT.

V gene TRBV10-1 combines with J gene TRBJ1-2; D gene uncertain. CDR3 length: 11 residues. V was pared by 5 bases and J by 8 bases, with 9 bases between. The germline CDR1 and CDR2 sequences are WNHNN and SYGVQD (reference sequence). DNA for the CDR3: TGCGCCAGCAGTCGGTGTCTCGGCTACACCTTC. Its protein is CASSRCLGYTF.

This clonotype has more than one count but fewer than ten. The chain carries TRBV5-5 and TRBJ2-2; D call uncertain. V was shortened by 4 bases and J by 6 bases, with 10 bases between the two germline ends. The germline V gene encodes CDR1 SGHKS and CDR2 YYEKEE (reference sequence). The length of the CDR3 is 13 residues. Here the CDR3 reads CASSDDIPGELFF. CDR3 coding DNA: TGTGCCAGCAGCGATGACATCCCCGGGGAGCTGTTTTTT.

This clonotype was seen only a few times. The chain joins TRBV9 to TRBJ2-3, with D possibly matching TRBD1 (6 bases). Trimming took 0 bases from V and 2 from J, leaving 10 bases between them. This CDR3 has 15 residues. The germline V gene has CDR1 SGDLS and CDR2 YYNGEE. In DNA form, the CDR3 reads TGTGCCAGCAGCGTAGATACAGGGTACACAGATACGCAGTATTTT. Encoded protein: CASSVDTGYTDTQYF. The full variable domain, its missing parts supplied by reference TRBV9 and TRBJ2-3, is DSGVTQTPKHLITATGQRVTLRCSPRSGDLSVYWYQQSLDQGLQFLIQYYNGEERAKGNILERFSAQQFPDLHSELNLSSLELGDSALYFCASSVDTGYTDTQYFGPGTRLTVL.

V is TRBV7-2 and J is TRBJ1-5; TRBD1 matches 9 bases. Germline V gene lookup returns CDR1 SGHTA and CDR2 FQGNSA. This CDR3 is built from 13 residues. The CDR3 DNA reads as TGTGCAGCCGGGACAGGGATCAATCAGCCCCAGCATTTT. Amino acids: CAAGTGINQPQHF. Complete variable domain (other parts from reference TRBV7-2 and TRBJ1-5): GAGVSQSPSNKVTEKGKDVELRCDPISGHTALYWYRQSLGQGLEFLIYFQGNSAPDKSGLPSDRFSAERTGGSVSTLTIQRTQQEDSAVYLCAAGTGINQPQHFGDGTRLSIL.

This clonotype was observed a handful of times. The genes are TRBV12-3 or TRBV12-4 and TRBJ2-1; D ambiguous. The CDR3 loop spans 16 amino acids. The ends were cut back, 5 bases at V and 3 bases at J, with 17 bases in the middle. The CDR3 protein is CASSPSGPGYYNEQFF. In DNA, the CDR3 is TGTGCCAGCAGTCCCTCCGGCCCCGGGTACTACAATGAGCAGTTCTTC.

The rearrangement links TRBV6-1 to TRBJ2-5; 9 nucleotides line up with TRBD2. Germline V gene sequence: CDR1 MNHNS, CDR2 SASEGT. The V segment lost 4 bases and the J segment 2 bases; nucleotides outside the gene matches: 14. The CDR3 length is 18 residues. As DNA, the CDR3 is TGTGCCAGCAGTGGTGAAGGGCGGGGGGGCACTAAACAAGAGACCCAGTACTTC. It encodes CASSGEGRGGTKQETQYF.

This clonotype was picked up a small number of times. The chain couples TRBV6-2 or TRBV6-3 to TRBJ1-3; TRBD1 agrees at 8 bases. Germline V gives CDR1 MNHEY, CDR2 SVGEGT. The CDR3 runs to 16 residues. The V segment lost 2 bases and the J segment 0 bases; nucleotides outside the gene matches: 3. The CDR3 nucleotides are TGTGCCAGCAGTTACCTCGGACAGGGCTCTGGAAACACCATATATTTT. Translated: CASSYLGQGSGNTIYF.

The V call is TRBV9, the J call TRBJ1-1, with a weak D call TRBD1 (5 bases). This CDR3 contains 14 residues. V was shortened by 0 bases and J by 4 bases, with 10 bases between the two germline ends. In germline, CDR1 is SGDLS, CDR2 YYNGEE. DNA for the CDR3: TGTGCCAGCAGCGTAGGGAACAGGCGCACTGAAGCTTTCTTT. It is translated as CASSVGNRRTEAFF.

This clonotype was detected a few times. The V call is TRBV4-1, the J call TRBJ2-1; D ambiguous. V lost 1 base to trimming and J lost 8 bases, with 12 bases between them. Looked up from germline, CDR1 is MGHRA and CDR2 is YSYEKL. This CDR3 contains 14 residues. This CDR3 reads CASSQVGSVHEQFF. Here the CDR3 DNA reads TGCGCCAGCAGCCAAGTAGGTTCCGTTCATGAGCAGTTCTTC.

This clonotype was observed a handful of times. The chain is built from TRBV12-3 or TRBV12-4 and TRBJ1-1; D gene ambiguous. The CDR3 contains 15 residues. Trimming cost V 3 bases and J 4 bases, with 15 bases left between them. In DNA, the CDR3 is TGTGCCAGCAGTTTGGGTCCCGGCCCAACCACTGAAGCTTTCTTT. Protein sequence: CASSLGPGPTTEAFF.

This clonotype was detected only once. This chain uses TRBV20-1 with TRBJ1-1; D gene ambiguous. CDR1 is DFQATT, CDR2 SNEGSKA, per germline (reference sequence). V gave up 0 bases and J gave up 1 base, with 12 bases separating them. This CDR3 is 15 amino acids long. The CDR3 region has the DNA TGCAGTGCTAGAGATATTGTCAGGTCGAACACTGAAGCTTTCTTT. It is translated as CSARDIVRSNTEAFF.

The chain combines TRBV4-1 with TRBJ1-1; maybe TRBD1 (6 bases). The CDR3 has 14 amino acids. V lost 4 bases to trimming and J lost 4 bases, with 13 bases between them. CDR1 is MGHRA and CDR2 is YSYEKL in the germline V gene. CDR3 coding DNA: TGCGCCAGCAGCCCGCCATCAGGGGTCACTGAAGCTTTCTTT. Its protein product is CASSPPSGVTEAFF.

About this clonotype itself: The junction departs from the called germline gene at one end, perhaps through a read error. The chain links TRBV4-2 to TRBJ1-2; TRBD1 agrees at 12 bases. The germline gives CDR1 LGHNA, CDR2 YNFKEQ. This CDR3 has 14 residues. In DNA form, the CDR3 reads TGTGCCAGCAGCCCGGGGACAGGGGGCTCCCTCGATGTATTC. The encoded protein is CASSPGTGGSLDVF.

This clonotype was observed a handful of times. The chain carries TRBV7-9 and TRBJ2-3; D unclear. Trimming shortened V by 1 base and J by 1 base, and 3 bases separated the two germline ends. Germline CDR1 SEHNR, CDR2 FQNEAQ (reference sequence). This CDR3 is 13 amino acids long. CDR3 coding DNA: TGTGCCAGCAGCTTAGACGGCACAGATACGCAGTATTTT. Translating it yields CASSLDGTDTQYF.

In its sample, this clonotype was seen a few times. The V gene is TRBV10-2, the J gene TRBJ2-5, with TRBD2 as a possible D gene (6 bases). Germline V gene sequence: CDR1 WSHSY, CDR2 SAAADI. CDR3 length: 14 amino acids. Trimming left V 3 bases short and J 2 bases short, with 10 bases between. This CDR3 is CASSEMLAQETQYF. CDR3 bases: TGCGCCAGCAGTGAAATGCTAGCGCAAGAGACCCAGTACTTC.